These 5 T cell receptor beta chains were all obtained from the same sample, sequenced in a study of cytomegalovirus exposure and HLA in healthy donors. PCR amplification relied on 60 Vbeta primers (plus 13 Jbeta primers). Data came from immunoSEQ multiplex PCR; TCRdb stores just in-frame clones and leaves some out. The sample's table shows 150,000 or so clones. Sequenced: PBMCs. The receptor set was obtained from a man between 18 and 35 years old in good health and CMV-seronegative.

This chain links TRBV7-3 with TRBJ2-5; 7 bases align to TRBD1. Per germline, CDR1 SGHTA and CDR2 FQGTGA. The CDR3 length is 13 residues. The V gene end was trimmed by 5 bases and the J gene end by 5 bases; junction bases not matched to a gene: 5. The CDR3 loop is CASSLTGDETQYF. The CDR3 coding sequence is TGTGCCAGCAGCCTTACAGGGGACGAGACCCAGTACTTC.

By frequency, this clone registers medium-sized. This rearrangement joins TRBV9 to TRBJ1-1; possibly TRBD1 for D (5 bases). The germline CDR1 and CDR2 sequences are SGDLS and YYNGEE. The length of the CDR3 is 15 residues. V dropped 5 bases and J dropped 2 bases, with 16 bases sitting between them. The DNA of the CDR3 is TGTGCCAGCAGTACTCTCAGGGATAGAAACACTGAAGCTTTCTTT. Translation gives CASSTLRDRNTEAFF.

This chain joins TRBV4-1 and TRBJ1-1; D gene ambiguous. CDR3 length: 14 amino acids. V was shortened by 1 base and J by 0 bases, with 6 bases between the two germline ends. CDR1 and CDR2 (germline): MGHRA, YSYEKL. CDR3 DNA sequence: TGCGCCAGCAGCCAAGGGAGGTTGAACACTGAAGCTTTCTTT. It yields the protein CASSQGRLNTEAFF.

DNA for the CDR3: TGTGCCAGCAGCCAAGGGGACAGGGGGCGTTATTTTGAAGCTTTCTTT. The encoded protein is CASSQGDRGRYFEAFF. The J gene is TRBJ1-1, the V gene TRBV4-2, with 12 positions matching TRBD1. With 1 base clipped from V and 7 bases from J, the junction kept 7 bases outside the gene matches. Germline V gene lookup returns CDR1 LGHNA and CDR2 YNFKEQ. This CDR3 has 16 amino acids.

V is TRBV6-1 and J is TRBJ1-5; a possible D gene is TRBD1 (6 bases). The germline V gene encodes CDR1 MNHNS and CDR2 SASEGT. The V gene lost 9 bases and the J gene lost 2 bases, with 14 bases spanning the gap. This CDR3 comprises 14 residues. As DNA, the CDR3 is TGTGCCAGTTTGCTTGAGGGGGGCAATCAGCCCCAGCATTTT. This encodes CASLLEGGNQPQHF.